What follows are 15 T cell receptor beta chains derived from one specimen sequenced in a study of cytomegalovirus exposure and HLA in healthy donors. This PCR relied on a set of 60 Vbeta primers and 13 Jbeta primers. The table came from immunoSEQ multiplex PCR; TCRdb's copy has only in-frame clones and leaves some out. The data contain under 110,000 clones, 60% to 75% of them seen just once; the ten biggest clones take up 1.9%. Specimen: PBMCs. The receptors were gathered from a woman aged 40 to 50 in good health and CMV-seronegative.

About this clone itself: One end of the junction varies from germline; a read error may be responsible. The V and J genes are TRBV7-9 and TRBJ2-7; 7 positions agree with TRBD1. The germline CDR1 and CDR2 sequences are SEHNR and FQNEAQ (reference sequence). This CDR3 has 14 amino acids. The CDR3 region has the DNA TGTTCCAGCAGCCTCCGGGACAGCTCCTACGAGCAGTACTTC. Translating gives CSSSLRDSSYEQYF.

This clone was counted a few times. The chain carries TRBV7-8 and TRBJ2-3, with 14 bases that match TRBD2. The V segment lost 3 bases and the J segment 1 base; nucleotides outside the gene matches: 18. This CDR3 region has 22 residues. Looked up from germline, CDR1 is SGHVS and CDR2 is FQNEAQ. The CDR3 here is CASSFTRWPGLAGDGGTDTQYF. CDR3 DNA: TGTGCCAGCAGCTTCACCCGATGGCCGGGACTAGCGGGAGATGGGGGCACAGATACGCAGTATTTT.

This chain links TRBV7-9 with TRBJ2-7; 9 nucleotides match TRBD2. Trimming removed 5 bases from V and 1 base from J; junction bases left unmatched: 9. Germline V gene sequence: CDR1 SEHNR, CDR2 FQNEAQ (reference sequence). The CDR3 extends over 16 amino acids. CDR3 region: CASSTISGSQSYEQYF. The CDR3 DNA is TGTGCCAGCAGCACGATTAGCGGGAGTCAATCCTACGAGCAGTACTTC.

CDR3 DNA sequence: TGTGCCAGCAGCAGGGGACAGGGGAGCTCCTACGAGCAGTACTTC. Translating gives CASSRGQGSSYEQYF. The rearrangement uses TRBV9 and TRBJ2-7, with TRBD1 identical over 10 bases. J lost 0 bases, V lost 4 bases, and 4 bases had no gene match. This CDR3 is built from 15 residues. Germline V gives CDR1 SGDLS, CDR2 YYNGEE.

This clone was detected only once. This chain joins TRBV4-2 and TRBJ2-5, with 7 positions matching TRBD2. Unmatched junction bases numbered 5, after V lost 1 base and J lost 3 bases. Germline V gene data show CDR1 as LGHNA and CDR2 as YNFKEQ. The CDR3 contains 15 residues. CDR3 protein: CASSQGLGGEETQYF. In DNA, the CDR3 is TGTGCCAGCAGCCAAGGGCTGGGGGGGGAAGAGACCCAGTACTTC.

The chain employs TRBV4-3 and TRBJ1-6; D gene uncertain. The CDR3 sequence is 16 residues long. V was trimmed by 0 bases and J by 4 bases, leaving 10 bases between them. Germline V lookup: CDR1 LGHNA, CDR2 YSLEER. CDR3 amino acids: CASSQDRSQYNSPLHF. The CDR3 coding sequence is TGCGCCAGCAGCCAAGATAGGAGCCAATATAATTCACCCCTCCACTTT.

The chain joins TRBV27 to TRBJ2-1, with 7 bases identical to TRBD1. V shed 5 bases and J 12 bases; nucleotides not matched to a gene: 10. The CDR3 has 13 residues. The germline gives CDR1 MNHEY, CDR2 SMNVEV (reference sequence). The CDR3 here is CASSPRQGGGQFF. The CDR3 DNA sequence: TGTGCCAGCAGTCCCAGACAGGGCGGTGGGCAGTTCTTC.

This clone was detected only a few times. The chain employs TRBV19 and TRBJ1-2, with 9 bases fitting TRBD1. This CDR3 is 14 amino acids long. V was pared by 0 bases and J by 6 bases, with 2 bases of the junction left unmatched. Germline CDR1 LNHDA, CDR2 SQIVND (reference sequence). The CDR3, as DNA: TGTGCCAGTAGTATAGATGACAGGGGGAATGGCTACACCTTC. Its protein product is CASSIDDRGNGYTF.

This clone was observed a handful of times. J is TRBJ2-1 and V is TRBV5-1; 7 nucleotides agree with TRBD1. Looked up from germline, CDR1 is SGHRS and CDR2 is YFSETQ. Trimming took 0 bases from V and 2 from J; bases not matched to a gene: 5. This CDR3 has 16 amino acids. Written as DNA, the CDR3 is TGCGCCAGCAGCTTGGACTACGGACAGGCCTACAATGAGCAGTTCTTC. Its translation is CASSLDYGQAYNEQFF.

This clone was counted between two and nine times. V usage is TRBV2 and J usage is TRBJ1-1, with 9 bases matching TRBD1. The germline gives CDR1 SNHLY, CDR2 FYNNEI. The CDR3 covers 13 residues. Trimming removed 8 bases from V and 4 bases from J; junction bases left unmatched: 5. CDR3 protein: CASHRGLGTEAFF. The CDR3 DNA sequence: TGTGCCAGCCACAGGGGGCTGGGCACTGAAGCTTTCTTT.

The V gene is TRBV25-1, the J gene TRBJ1-6; D may be TRBD1 (6 bases). The CDR3 runs 15 residues. Germline V CDR1 and CDR2: MGHDK, SYGVNS. Trimming removed 1 base from V and 8 bases from J, with 12 bases in between. The CDR3 spells CASSESKGGDSPLHF. CDR3 DNA sequence: TGTGCCAGCAGTGAATCGAAGGGGGGGGATTCACCCCTCCACTTT.

The rearrangement joins TRBV5-1 to TRBJ2-7; TRBD1 agrees at 10 bases. The CDR3 sequence is 14 residues long. Germline loops: CDR1 SGHRS, CDR2 YFSETQ. The trim removed 5 bases at V and 6 bases at J, leaving 8 bases unmatched. CDR3 in amino acids: CASRPGQGLTEQYF. The CDR3 coding sequence is TGCGCCAGCAGGCCGGGACAGGGGTTAACCGAGCAGTACTTC. The full variable domain, with the rest looked up from reference TRBV5-1 and TRBJ2-7, is KAGVTQTPRYLIKTRGQQVTLSCSPISGHRSVSWYQQTPGQGLQFLFEYFSETQRNKGNFPGRFSGRQFSNSRSEMNVSTLELGDSALYLCASRPGQGLTEQYFGPGTRLTVT.

The genes are TRBV27 and TRBJ1-5, with 10 bases that match TRBD1. The CDR3 spans 16 residues. V trimming: 7 bases; J trimming: 2 bases; junction bases outside the gene matches: 8. The germline gives CDR1 MNHEY, CDR2 SMNVEV (reference sequence). CDR3 residues: CASKPWDRGGNQPQHF. The CDR3 bases are TGTGCCAGCAAGCCTTGGGACAGGGGAGGCAATCAGCCCCAGCATTTT.

The CDR3: CASSSTGSTGELFF. The CDR3 DNA reads TGTGCCAGCAGTTCTACGGGTTCCACCGGGGAGCTGTTTTTT. The V call is TRBV6-5, the J call TRBJ2-2; the D is unclear. V lost 4 bases and J lost 4, with 10 bases in between. CDR1 is MNHEY, CDR2 SVGAGI, per germline. The CDR3 runs to 14 residues.

The V call is TRBV5-3, the J call TRBJ2-3, with D possibly being TRBD2 (6 bases). TRBV5-3 is noted as an ORF with a role that remains uncertain. The CDR3 spans 16 residues. V dropped 9 bases and J dropped 2 bases, with 22 bases sitting between them. CDR3 coding DNA: TGTGCCAAGGAGAGGGGACTGAGCGGGTACACAGATACGCAGTATTTT. It translates to CAKERGLSGYTDTQYF.